Reported below is one T cell receptor (beta chain). The data were taken from a study of blood T cell repertoires in COVID-19. Original processing methods: Quantification of nucleated cells was approximated via reference gene primer amplification. Libraries were prepared by immunoSEQ multiplex PCR; TCRdb keeps only in-frame clonotypes and omits some of them. The V and J calls and clone size were taken over from that table, and D and trimming were inferred from the DNA. The sample lists under 75,000 clones, roughly 88% occurring once. Germline V gene sequence: CDR1 MGHRA, CDR2 YSYEKL. After removal of 6 bases from V and 5 bases from J, the junction contained 2 bases not matched to a gene. The CDR3 length is 13 residues.

Sequenced sample: peripheral blood. The chain has TRBV4-1 and TRBJ1-4, with 8 bases fitting TRBD1. This TCR was sampled from a human donor in a cohort sampled during active COVID-19. The CDR3 loop reads CASRDRGNEKLFF. In DNA, the CDR3 is TGCGCCAGCAGAGACAGGGGAAATGAAAAACTGTTTTTT.